This T cell receptor (beta chain) was captured in a study of response to subunit inactivated influenza vaccine. Notes on the study in general: T cells newly recruited by each seasonal influenza vaccination are few, the authors suggested.

As for this clonotype: Antigen specificity is unknown.

MiXCR, run by TCRdb on the RT-PCR reads, gives a single entry per CDR3 protein. This sample carries 650,000 or so distinct CDR3 sequences, approximately 15% of them seen once, and the ten largest clones take 7.5% to 8%. The CDR3 is made up of 17 amino acids. Trimming removed 2 bases at V and 6 bases at J, with 23 bases between. The V gene's germline CDR1 is MNHNS and CDR2 SASEGT. This TCR derives from a man aged 45-65 years who received an inactivated influenza vaccine. The gene calls are TRBV6-1 and TRBJ2-7; the D gene could be TRBD1 or TRBD2 (6 bases each). The source was PBMCs from blood, collected 14 to 15 days before vaccination. The CDR3 spells CASSELRGQHQAIEQYF. The CDR3 DNA reads as TGTGCCAGCAGTGAACTTCGGGGGCAGCACCAAGCTATCGAGCAGTACTTC.